This T cell receptor beta chain was profiled in a study of blood T cell repertoires in COVID-19. Here immunoSEQ multiplex PCR was the method, and the copy in TCRdb shows in-frame clones only, minus some. The sample includes under 80,000 clones, approximately 83% of them seen just once. This CDR3 contains 18 residues. The germline V and J ends were trimmed by 5 bases and 2 bases, with 21 bases remaining between them. Germline CDR1 reads SGHTA; CDR2 reads FQGTGA. The chain carries TRBV7-3 and TRBJ2-2, with D uncertain. This sequence was found in a human donor in a cohort sampled during active COVID-19. The source material was peripheral blood. CDR3 nucleotides: TGTGCCAGCAGCCGTGCCCCCTCGAGGAAACTCAACACCGGGGAGCTGTTTTTT. It is translated as CASSRAPSRKLNTGELFF.